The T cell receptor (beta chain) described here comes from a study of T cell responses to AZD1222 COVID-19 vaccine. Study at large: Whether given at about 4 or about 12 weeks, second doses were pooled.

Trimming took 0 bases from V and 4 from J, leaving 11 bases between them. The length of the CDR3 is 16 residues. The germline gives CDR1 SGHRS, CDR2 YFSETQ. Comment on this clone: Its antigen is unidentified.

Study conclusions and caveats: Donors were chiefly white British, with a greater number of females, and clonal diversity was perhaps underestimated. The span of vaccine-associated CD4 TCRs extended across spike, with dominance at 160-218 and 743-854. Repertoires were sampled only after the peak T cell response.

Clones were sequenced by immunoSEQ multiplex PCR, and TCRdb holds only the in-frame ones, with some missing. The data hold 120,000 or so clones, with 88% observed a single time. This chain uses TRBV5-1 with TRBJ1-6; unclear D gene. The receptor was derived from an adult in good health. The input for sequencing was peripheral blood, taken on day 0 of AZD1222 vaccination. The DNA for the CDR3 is TGCGCCAGCAGCTTGGAGGCAGAGCGATATAATTCACCCCTCCACTTT. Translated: CASSLEAERYNSPLHF.